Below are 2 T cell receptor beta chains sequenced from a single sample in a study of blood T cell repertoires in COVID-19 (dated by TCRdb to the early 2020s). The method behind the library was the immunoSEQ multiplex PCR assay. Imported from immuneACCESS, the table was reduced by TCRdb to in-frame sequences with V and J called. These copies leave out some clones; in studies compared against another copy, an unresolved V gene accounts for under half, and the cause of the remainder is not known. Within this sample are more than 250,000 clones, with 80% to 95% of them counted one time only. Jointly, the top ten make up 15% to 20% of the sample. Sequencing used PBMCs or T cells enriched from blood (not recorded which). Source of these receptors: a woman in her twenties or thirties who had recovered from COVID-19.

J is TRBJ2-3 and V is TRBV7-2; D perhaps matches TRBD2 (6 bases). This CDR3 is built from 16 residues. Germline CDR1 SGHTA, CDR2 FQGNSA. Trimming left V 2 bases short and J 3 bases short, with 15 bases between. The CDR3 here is CASSLNSRGWTDTQYF. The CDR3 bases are TGTGCCAGCAGCTTAAATAGTCGGGGGTGGACAGATACGCAGTATTTT.

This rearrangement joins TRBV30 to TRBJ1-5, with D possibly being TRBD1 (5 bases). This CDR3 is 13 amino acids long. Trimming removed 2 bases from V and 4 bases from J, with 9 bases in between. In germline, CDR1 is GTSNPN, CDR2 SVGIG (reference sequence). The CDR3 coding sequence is TGTGCCTGGAGTTGGGGGGATAATCAGCCCCAGCATTTT. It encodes CAWSWGDNQPQHF.